This T cell receptor beta chain was retrieved from a study of read filtering for tumor transcriptome and immune sequencing (dated by TCRdb to the early 2020s). Background on the whole study: The cohort had around 18 male and approximately 15 female patients with a mean age of roughly 64 years, ranging from about 45 to 90. As a main aim, a read-filtering strategy for immune repertoire data was addressed, with the specific question being whether clonotypes supported by a single read should be removed. TCR repertoires obtained by targeted immune repertoire sequencing and by bulk whole-transcriptome sequencing performed on the same bone marrow samples were compared. Whole-transcriptome libraries were prepared with the TruSeq RNA Access Library Prep Kit after DNase treatment. Under revised international staging, roughly 8 patients fell into R-ISS I, some 15 into R-ISS II and more than five into R-ISS III. Per sample, about 4.05 to 10.27 million TCR-region mapped reads were obtained with IR-seq, compared with only 85 to 1273 with RNA-seq. Results and caveats for the whole study, not just this receptor: The sorted CD138-negative fraction was a mixed bone marrow immune population, not purified T cells. In IR-seq, roughly 79% of clonotypes but approximately 3.7% of total reads were represented by single-read clonotypes, whereas in RNA-seq, around 73% of clonotypes and approximately 44% of reads were represented by single-read clonotypes. The correlation between IR-seq and RNA-seq shared clonotype proportions rose when single-read clonotypes were removed. IR-seq captured clonotypes at much higher depth and more reliably than RNA-seq, and smaller IR-seq throughput sufficed to identify most shared clonotypes.

The CDR3 goes from the cysteine to the phenylalanine over 13 residues. Solely the CDR3 DNA is kept, with 39 bases framed from the first base. Via the germline V gene (reference sequence), CDR1 is GTSNPN and CDR2 SVGIG. V has 1 base trimmed and J has 9 bases trimmed; junction bases matching no gene number 0. Starting from 400 ng RNA, TCR libraries were constructed with the Immunoverse kit using molecular barcoded adaptors that cover the alpha/delta and beta/gamma chains. TCR library preparation used the same RNA that went into transcriptome sequencing. An Illumina HiSeq 4000 with 2 x 150 cycles was used to sequence the TCR libraries. As for the authors' bioinformatics: With MiXCR, TCR reads were aligned to human V, D, J and C references and assembled into CDR3 clonotypes, with quality filtering and error correction included. The tcR package in R was used for analysis of clonotype counts and gene usage diversity. For inspection of raw mapping reads, RNA-seq reads were mapped by STAR aligner version 2.5.3a onto GRCh37 of the human genome. To test the effect of sequencing depth on detected clonotypes, IR-seq fastq files were randomly downsampled using Seqtk 1.3. TCRdb itself trimmed the public reads at Q25 with fastp, ran MiXCR and retained productive beta chains. Rows with one shared CDR3 protein collapse into an entry with the most common genes and DNA. These V and J calls originate from TCRdb's pipeline instead of the authors' own analysis. Present in this sample are approximately 140,000 distinct CDR3 sequences, approximately 13% of which were seen just once. Of the sample, around 8.3% is held by the ten largest clones.

This clonotype was observed at least ten times. The antigen it recognizes is unknown. Base-call qualities are not available, and no considerably larger clone is one nucleotide away. Every patient had bone marrow sampled at the time of active disease. Bone marrow mononuclear cells were isolated by Ficoll-Hypaque density gradient centrifugation. CD138-negative cells were obtained by negative selection after labeling with CD138 magnetic microbeads on a MACS separator, removing myeloma plasma cells. The purity of the isolated cells was checked by flow cytometry with CD138 antibodies on an Attune NxT. Total RNA was extracted with TRIzol reagent and quantified with a NanoDrop spectrophotometer. Paired RNA-seq and IR-seq were performed on the CD138-negative bone marrow sample of each patient.

This TCR came from a donor over 35 with multiple myeloma. The sequence joins TRBV30 to TRBJ2-4; the junction holds 13 bases that match TRBD2. Input material: a population of CD138-negative cells sorted from bone marrow. In the paper's terms, the cell subset or site label means: bone marrow mononuclear cells depleted of CD138+ plasma/myeloma cells by negative magnetic selection. The CDR3 reads as follows: CAWSGLAGGIQYF. In nucleotides, the sequence is TGTGCCTGGAGTGGACTAGCGGGAGGCATTCAGTACTTC. With the portions outside the CDR3 filled from the reference TRBV30 and TRBJ2-4 genes, the complete variable region becomes SQTIHQWPATLVQPVGSPLSLECTVEGTSNPNLYWYRQAAGRGLQLLFYSVGIGQISSEVPQNLSASRPQDRQFILSSKKLLLSDSGFYLCAWSGLAGGIQYFGAGTRLSVL.